The following is a T cell receptor beta chain sequence with its context. Its antigen is as yet unknown. These data originate in a study of cytomegalovirus exposure and HLA in healthy donors. Overall study context: Approximately 83 million unique TCRs from HLA-typed donors were held in an early data release.

Study-level findings and limits: Analysis was performed later, and it showed HLA-associated TCR beta chains to be more clonally expanded than equally common others. The majority of CMV-associated TCR beta chains were reported as apparently HLA-restricted in a later analysis. It was reported that the classifier diagnosed cytomegalovirus status with high specificity and sensitivity in both the original and validation cohorts.

Primers included in the PCR were 60 Vbeta and 13 Jbeta primers. TCRdb's copy holds only in-frame clones and misses some; the assay was immunoSEQ multiplex PCR. The repertoire holds about 130,000 clones, with just under 80% as singletons. The sequencing sample was made of PBMCs. This TCR came from a woman between 35 and 50 years old in good health and CMV-seronegative.

The chain's CDR3 is CASSRGQPTDTQYF. Written as DNA, the CDR3 is TGTGCCAGCAGCCGGGGACAGCCCACAGATACGCAGTATTTT. The chain is built from TRBV7-3 and TRBJ2-3; the match to TRBD1 covers 7 bases. Germline-derived CDR1 and CDR2 are SGHTA and FQGTGA. CDR3 length: 14 residues. V was pared by 5 bases and J by 2 bases, with 4 bases of the junction left unmatched.